Following are 31 T cell receptor beta chains from one sample sequenced in a study of technical replicates of blood from a handful of donors. Using immunoSEQ multiplex PCR, the repertoire was profiled, and TCRdb retains in-frame clones only, with some absent. This table has 85,000 to 100,000 clones, around 95% appearing once. The source material was T cells isolated from PBMCs. These receptors all come from a human donor in good health.

This rearrangement joins TRBV10-3 to TRBJ2-1; the match to TRBD2 covers 9 bases. The V and J ends lost 3 bases and 8 bases, in that order; junction bases with no gene match: 11. From germline, CDR1 is ENHRY and CDR2 SYGVKD. There are 16 residues in the CDR3. CDR3 DNA sequence: TGTGCCATCAGTGACATACTTAGCGGGAGCAGCGATGAGCAGTTCTTC. Protein product: CAISDILSGSSDEQFF.

The chain recombines TRBV7-9 with TRBJ1-2, with D uncertain. Germline V lookup: CDR1 SEHNR, CDR2 FQNEAQ (reference sequence). The CDR3 sequence is 14 residues long. Trimming removed 0 bases from V and 8 bases from J, with 13 bases in between. The CDR3 here is CASSLAWGGLGYTF. The CDR3 DNA reads as TGTGCCAGCAGCTTAGCGTGGGGAGGGCTGGGCTACACCTTC.

This chain joins TRBV7-9 and TRBJ1-3; D call uncertain. CDR3 length: 15 amino acids. V lost 3 bases to trimming and J lost 0 bases, with 9 bases between them. Germline V gene lookup returns CDR1 SEHNR and CDR2 FQNEAQ (reference sequence). The DNA for the CDR3 is TGTGCCAGCAGCTTCGACGGGAGCTCTGGAAACACCATATATTTT. This encodes CASSFDGSSGNTIYF.

The chain employs TRBV5-1 and TRBJ2-5, with D possibly TRBD2 on 6 matching bases. Germline V gene lookup returns CDR1 SGHRS and CDR2 YFSETQ. The CDR3 is 14 amino acids. Trimming left V 4 bases short and J 2 bases short, with 12 bases between. In DNA, the CDR3 is TGCGCCAGCAGCACCGCGGGATCACAAGAGACCCAGTACTTC. It encodes CASSTAGSQETQYF.

The CDR3 loop reads CASRVSLGLAGGPGNEQYF. Here the CDR3 DNA reads TGTGCCAGCAGGGTCTCCTTAGGACTAGCGGGAGGGCCTGGCAACGAGCAGTACTTC. V and J are TRBV2 and TRBJ2-7; 15 bases agree with TRBD2. The germline V gene has CDR1 SNHLY and CDR2 FYNNEI. V shed 6 bases and J 5 bases; nucleotides not matched to a gene: 17. The CDR3 is 19 residues long.

The rearrangement links TRBV7-3 to TRBJ1-1, with D perhaps TRBD1 (5 bases). V was cut by 1 base and J by 5 bases, with 11 bases left in between. Germline V gene sequence: CDR1 SGHTA, CDR2 FQGTGA. This CDR3 is built from 14 residues. CDR3 DNA: TGTGCCAGCAGCTTAATGTTAGGGGAAACTGAAGCTTTCTTT. Translating gives CASSLMLGETEAFF.

The chain uses TRBV4-1 and TRBJ1-5; D is perhaps TRBD1 (6 bases). Germline CDR1 reads MGHRA; CDR2 reads YSYEKL. The CDR3 has 16 amino acids. The germline V and J ends were trimmed by 1 base and 0 bases, with 10 bases remaining between them. CDR3 nucleotide sequence: TGCGCCAGCAGCCAAGTCAGGGGCCATAGCAATCAGCCCCAGCATTTT. It codes for CASSQVRGHSNQPQHF.

The genes are TRBV6-5 and TRBJ2-1; 10 positions agree with TRBD2. The trim removed 5 bases at V and 9 bases at J, leaving 7 bases unmatched. CDR3 size: 14 residues. Germline lookup yields CDR1 MNHEY and CDR2 SVGAGI. This CDR3 is CASSQAGGPREQFF. CDR3 bases: TGTGCCAGCAGTCAAGCGGGAGGGCCTCGTGAGCAGTTCTTC.

This sequence joins TRBV19 and TRBJ1-2, with a possible D match to TRBD1 (5 bases). Germline CDR1 is LNHDA and CDR2 is SQIVND (reference sequence). V was pared by 5 bases and J by 6 bases, with 19 bases between. This CDR3 is built from 15 residues. The CDR3: CASSSFDSIKNGYTF. The DNA for the CDR3 is TGTGCCAGTAGTTCCTTCGACAGTATTAAGAATGGCTACACCTTC.

The J gene is TRBJ2-1, the V gene TRBV2; 11 nucleotides line up with TRBD2. Germline lookup yields CDR1 SNHLY and CDR2 FYNNEI. V shed 0 bases, J shed 0 bases, and the junction held 10 bases outside the gene matches. The CDR3 runs 20 residues. Here the CDR3 DNA reads TGTGCCAGCAGTGAAGCGGCTAGCGGGAGGCTTCAAAGCTCCTACAATGAGCAGTTCTTC. Its translation is CASSEAASGRLQSSYNEQFF.

V gene TRBV6-5 combines with J gene TRBJ1-5, with D unclear. V lost 11 bases, J lost 0 bases, and 14 bases lay in between. The length of the CDR3 is 14 residues. CDR1 is MNHEY, CDR2 SVGAGI, per germline. CDR3 DNA sequence: TGTGCCTCGCGCAACCTATATAGCAATCAGCCCCAGCATTTT. Residues: CASRNLYSNQPQHF.

The V and J genes are TRBV25-1 and TRBJ2-4; possible D gene TRBD1, 6 bases. The CDR3 contains 12 residues. V gave up 5 bases and J gave up 10 bases, with 12 bases separating them. From germline, CDR1 is MGHDK and CDR2 SYGVNS. In DNA form, the CDR3 reads TGTGCCAGCAGTCTAAACAGGGAGATTCAGTACTTC. Protein sequence: CASSLNREIQYF.

The chain uses TRBV29-1 and TRBJ2-2; tentative D call: TRBD1 (5 bases). This CDR3 has 16 amino acids. CDR1 is SQVTM and CDR2 is ANQGSEA in the germline V gene. Trimming left V 6 bases short and J 1 base short, with 18 bases between. The CDR3 coding sequence is TGCAGCGTCAAGACAGAGGATAGGGGGAACACCGGGGAGCTGTTTTTT. It codes for CSVKTEDRGNTGELFF.

CDR3 amino acids: CASSWLFSRDKTYTEAFF. CDR3 nucleotide sequence: TGCGCCAGCAGCTGGTTATTTTCCCGGGACAAGACTTACACTGAAGCTTTCTTT. J is TRBJ1-1 and V is TRBV4-1; D might be TRBD1 (6 bases). V lost 5 bases, J lost 3 bases, and 25 bases lay in between. This CDR3 is 18 amino acids long. Per germline, CDR1 MGHRA and CDR2 YSYEKL.

The CDR3 region is CASSLSHPSGGGNTGELFF. CDR3 nucleotide sequence: TGTGCCAGCAGCTTATCTCACCCCAGCGGGGGGGGGAACACCGGGGAGCTGTTTTTT. The chain has TRBV7-6 and TRBJ2-2, with TRBD2 matching over 10 bases. CDR3 length: 19 residues. CDR1 and CDR2 from the germline V gene are SGHVS and FNYEAQ. The trim removed 2 bases at V and 1 base at J, leaving 10 bases unmatched. Full variable domain (missing parts from reference TRBV7-6 and TRBJ2-2): GAGVSQSPRYKVTKRGQDVALRCDPISGHVSLYWYRQALGQGPEFLTYFNYEAQQDKSGLPNDRFSAERPEGSISTLTIQRTEQRDSAMYRCASSLSHPSGGGNTGELFFGEGSRLTVL.

This rearrangement joins TRBV18 to TRBJ2-3, with D perhaps matching TRBD1 (6 bases). Deletions cut 2 bases from V and 2 bases from J, with 11 bases between. The CDR3 is made up of 15 amino acids. Germline V gene lookup returns CDR1 KGHSH and CDR2 LQKENI. The CDR3 DNA is TGTGCCAGCTCACCAACAGGGATTATCACAGATACGCAGTATTTT. It is translated as CASSPTGIITDTQYF.

The chain recombines TRBV4-1 with TRBJ2-6, with D possibly matching TRBD2 (5 bases). The CDR3 is 20 amino acids. Trimming pared 3 bases from V and 0 bases from J, leaving 21 bases between. Germline V lookup: CDR1 MGHRA, CDR2 YSYEKL. In DNA form, the CDR3 reads TGCGCCAGCAGCCACCCGGGTATAGGGAGAAACCGCTCTGGGGCCAACGTCCTGACTTTC. It codes for CASSHPGIGRNRSGANVLTF.

The V and J genes are TRBV6-6 and TRBJ2-7; 8 bases map to TRBD1. The CDR3 covers 16 residues. Germline values: CDR1 MNHNY, CDR2 SVGAGI (reference sequence). Trimming took 0 bases from V and 2 from J; bases not matched to a gene: 6. DNA of the CDR3: TGTGCCAGCAGTTACTCGACCGCAGGGGGCGCCTACGAGCAGTACTTC. Amino acid sequence: CASSYSTAGGAYEQYF.

The J gene is TRBJ1-1, the V gene TRBV5-5; D may be TRBD1 (5 bases). CDR3 length: 13 residues. The V end lost 3 bases, the J end lost 7 bases, and 13 bases lay between the germline ends. Germline V CDR1 and CDR2: SGHKS, YYEKEE (reference sequence). CDR3: CASSSDWGDEAFF. The CDR3 nucleotides read TGTGCCAGCAGCTCCGATTGGGGGGATGAAGCTTTCTTT.

This chain connects TRBV18 to TRBJ1-4, with a weak D call TRBD1 (6 bases). This CDR3 is built from 15 residues. From germline, CDR1 is KGHSH and CDR2 LQKENI. V was shortened by 5 bases and J by 5 bases, with 15 bases between the two germline ends. CDR3 sequence reads: CASSAQQGENEKLFF. The CDR3 nucleotides read TGTGCCAGCTCAGCTCAACAGGGTGAGAATGAAAAACTGTTTTTT.

V gene TRBV21-1 combines with J gene TRBJ1-5; no check of the table's D call, TRBD1, against the DNA was made. TRBV21-1 corresponds to a pseudogene. The CDR3 loop spans 19 amino acids. DNA of the CDR3: TGTGCCAGCAGCAACTCCCCCCACCGGGACAGGCTCAGCAATCAGCCCCAGCATTTT. Translation gives CASSNSPHRDRLSNQPQHF.

J is TRBJ2-7 and V is TRBV5-1; 8 bases map to TRBD1. Germline CDR1 SGHRS, CDR2 YFSETQ. The CDR3 consists of 15 residues. J was trimmed by 0 bases and V by 0 bases; bases with no gene match: 2. CDR3 sequence reads: CASSLGGQVSYEQYF. For the CDR3, the DNA is TGCGCCAGCAGCTTGGGGGGACAGGTCTCCTACGAGCAGTACTTC.

The chain employs TRBV27 and TRBJ2-1; 10 nucleotides agree with TRBD2. Germline CDR1 reads MNHEY; CDR2 reads SMNVEV (reference sequence). The CDR3 extends over 15 amino acids. The J segment lost 5 bases and the V segment lost 7 bases, leaving 8 bases of the junction unmatched. The CDR3 DNA is TGTGCCAGCATCGATAGCGGGGGGCGGGACAATGAGCAGTTCTTC. Translating gives CASIDSGGRDNEQFF.

The rearrangement links TRBV7-2 to TRBJ2-7, with D perhaps TRBD2 (6 bases). Per the germline V gene, CDR1 is SGHTA and CDR2 is FQGNSA. The V end lost 5 bases, the J end lost 6 bases, and 17 bases lay between the germline ends. The CDR3 spans 14 residues. The CDR3, as DNA: TGTGCCAGCAGCCCCGGGACTGGAGCGGCCGAGCAGTACTTC. It translates to CASSPGTGAAEQYF.

The chain uses TRBV4-1 and TRBJ2-7, with D uncertain. In germline, CDR1 is MGHRA, CDR2 YSYEKL. This CDR3 is built from 15 residues. The V gene lost 1 base and the J gene lost 4 bases, with 14 bases spanning the gap. DNA of the CDR3: TGCGCCAGCAGCCAAGGGGCAGGATCTACGTACGAGCAGTACTTC. Encoded protein: CASSQGAGSTYEQYF.

The rearrangement uses TRBV6-5 and TRBJ2-7, with TRBD2 matching 9 bases. Germline CDR1 is MNHEY and CDR2 is SVGAGI. This CDR3 region has 15 residues. The V and J ends lost 4 bases and 3 bases, in that order; junction bases with no gene match: 7. CDR3 protein: CASSSLASGDYEQYF. The CDR3 bases are TGTGCCAGCAGTTCCCTTGCTAGCGGGGACTACGAGCAGTACTTC.

The chain is built from TRBV6-1 and TRBJ2-7; 7 nucleotides match TRBD1. This CDR3 is built from 15 residues. Germline CDR1 reads MNHNS; CDR2 reads SASEGT. V gave up 3 bases and J gave up 3 bases; unmatched junction bases: 8. CDR3 region: CASSEQTGFYYEQYF. Written as DNA, the CDR3 is TGTGCCAGCAGTGAGCAGACAGGGTTCTACTACGAGCAGTACTTC.

The rearrangement joins TRBV6-6 to TRBJ2-1; TRBD2 agrees at 8 bases. The junction had 12 bases not matched to a gene; V was cut back by 6 bases and J by 5 bases. The CDR3 runs to 16 residues. In germline, CDR1 is MNHNY, CDR2 SVGAGI (reference sequence). The CDR3 coding sequence is TGTGCCAGCAGCCGAGCGGGAGCTTCGACAAACAATGAGCAGTTCTTC. The encoded protein is CASSRAGASTNNEQFF.

Here the CDR3 DNA reads TGTGCCAGCAGTTTCAAACCACCGCTGACTAGTTCCCTCAATGAGCAGTTCTTC. This encodes CASSFKPPLTSSLNEQFF. The genes are TRBV27 and TRBJ2-1; a weak D match, TRBD2 (6 bases). This CDR3 region has 18 residues. Germline V gene sequence: CDR1 MNHEY, CDR2 SMNVEV (reference sequence). V lost 3 bases and J 6 bases, leaving 24 bases between the germline ends.

The rearrangement links TRBV28 to TRBJ2-7; TRBD1 matches at 7 bases. The germline CDR1 and CDR2 sequences are MDHEN and SYDVKM. The ends lost 4 bases at V and 0 bases at J; junction bases unmatched: 3. The CDR3 sequence is 14 residues long. CDR3 sequence reads: CASSSGQRSYEQYF. The CDR3 bases are TGTGCCAGCAGTTCGGGACAGCGCTCCTACGAGCAGTACTTC.

V gene TRBV19 combines with J gene TRBJ2-1, with a weak D call TRBD2 (7 bases). The CDR3 spans 17 residues. V lost 3 bases, J lost 4 bases, and 19 bases lay in between. Germline V lookup: CDR1 LNHDA, CDR2 SQIVND (reference sequence). Written as DNA, the CDR3 is TGTGCCAGTAGTATGGCACAGTGGGGGGGCTGGTACAATGAGCAGTTCTTC. The encoded protein is CASSMAQWGGWYNEQFF.